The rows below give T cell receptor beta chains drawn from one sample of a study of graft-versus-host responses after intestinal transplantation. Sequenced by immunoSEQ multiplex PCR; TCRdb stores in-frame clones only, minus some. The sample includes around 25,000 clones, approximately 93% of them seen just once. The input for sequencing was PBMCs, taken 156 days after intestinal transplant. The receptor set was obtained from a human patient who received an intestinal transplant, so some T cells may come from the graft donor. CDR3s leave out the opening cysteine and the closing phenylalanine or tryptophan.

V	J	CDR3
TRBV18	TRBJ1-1	ASSPPRGRNTEAF
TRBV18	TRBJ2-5	ASSPVWGETQY
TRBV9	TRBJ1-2	ASSGHLDNYGYT
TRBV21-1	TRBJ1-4	ASSKGGRDVEKLF
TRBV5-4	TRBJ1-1	ASSLVQGNTEAF
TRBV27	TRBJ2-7	ATTGGTALREQY
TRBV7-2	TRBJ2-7	ASSRGFNYEQY
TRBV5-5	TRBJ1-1	ASSLTGLNTEAF
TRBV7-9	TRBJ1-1	ASSPHGNTEAF
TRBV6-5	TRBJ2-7	ASSSGGIISYEQY
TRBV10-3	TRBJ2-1	AISESTRVEQF
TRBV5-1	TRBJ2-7	ASSRRTSVDEQY
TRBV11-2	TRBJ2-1	ASSTVLGSWDEQF
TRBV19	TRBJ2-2	ASSPGTGELF
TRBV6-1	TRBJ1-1	ASSAGSTEAF
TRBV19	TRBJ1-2	ASSPAGTGYGYT
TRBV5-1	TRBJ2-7	ASSLTGQGYEQY
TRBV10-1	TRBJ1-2	ASSETSTIGYT
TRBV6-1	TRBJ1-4	ASSDKGGNEKLF
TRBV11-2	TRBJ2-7	ASSRGAMDRRYEQY
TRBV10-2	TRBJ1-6	ASRGRGGENSPLH
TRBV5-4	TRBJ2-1	ASTGAVEQF
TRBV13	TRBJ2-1	ASSPDRGSYNEQF
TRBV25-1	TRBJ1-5	ASSDFGNQPQH
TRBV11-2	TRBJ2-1	ASSLEAGPYNEQF